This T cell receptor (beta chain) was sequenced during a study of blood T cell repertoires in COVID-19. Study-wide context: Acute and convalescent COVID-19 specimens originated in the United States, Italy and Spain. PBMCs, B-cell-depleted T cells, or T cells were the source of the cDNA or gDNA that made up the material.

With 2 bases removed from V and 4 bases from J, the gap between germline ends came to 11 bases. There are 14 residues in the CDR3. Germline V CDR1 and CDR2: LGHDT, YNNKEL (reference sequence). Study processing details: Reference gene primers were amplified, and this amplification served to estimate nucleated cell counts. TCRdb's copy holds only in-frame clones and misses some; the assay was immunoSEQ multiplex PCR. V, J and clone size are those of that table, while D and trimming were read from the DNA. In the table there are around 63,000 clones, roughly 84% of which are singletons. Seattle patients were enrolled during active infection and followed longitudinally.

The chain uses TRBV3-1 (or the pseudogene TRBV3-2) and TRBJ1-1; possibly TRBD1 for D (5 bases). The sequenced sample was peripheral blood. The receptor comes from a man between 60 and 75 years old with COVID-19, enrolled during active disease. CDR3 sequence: CASSQSGGSTEAFF. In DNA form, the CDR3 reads TGTGCCAGCAGCCAAAGTGGGGGGAGCACTGAAGCTTTCTTT.